The clone carrying this T cell receptor beta chain was detected many times. This sample stems from a study of T cells in Graves' hyperthyroidism and ophthalmopathy. Amplified TCR beta CDR3 regions derived from RNA transcripts. Researchers ran a first-round RT-PCR on the TCR CDR3 using the HTBI primer set. MiXCR, applied by TCRdb to the multiplex PCR reads, yields one record per CDR3 protein. Found here are about 360,000 distinct CDR3 sequences, roughly 19% of them singletons; the top ten hold 3.7%. V was clipped by 5 bases and J by 8 bases; unmatched bases: 19. Germline CDR1 and CDR2: SGHAT and FQDESV (reference sequence). The CDR3 totals 17 residues. PBMCs were derived from roughly 10 ml fresh peripheral blood.

The clonotype was recovered from a woman aged 18-29 years with Graves' hyperthyroidism. The specimen sequenced was blood. The genes are TRBV11-1 and TRBJ1-1, with TRBD1 identical over 8 bases. DNA of the CDR3: TGTGCCAGCAGCCAAGGACAGGGAAAAGGGAAGGCCCGGGAAGCTTTCTTT. Residues: CASSQGQGKGKAREAFF.